The 3 T cell receptor beta chains below come from one sample, sequenced in a study of blood T cells in healthy people across ages. Combining a sample-barcoded 5' primer with a J-beta primer mix, a second PCR ran for roughly 7 to 11 cycles. One entry per CDR3 protein, called by TCRdb with MiXCR from the 5' RACE reads. The table includes about 1.8 million distinct CDR3 sequences, about 49% detected once. The sample comprised blood. All receptors come from a woman in her forties in good health.

This chain connects TRBV4-3 to TRBJ2-1; D is unclear. In germline, CDR1 is LGHNA, CDR2 YSLEER. Trimming stripped 3 bases from V and 0 bases from J, with 9 bases between. This CDR3 has 15 amino acids. In nucleotides, the CDR3 is TGCGCCAGCAGCCAGGCCAGCAGCTCCTACAATGAGCAGTTCTTC. Translation gives CASSQASSSYNEQFF.

CDR3 in DNA: TGTGCCAGCAGCCTCTTCGGGGAAGCGGGGGGCTTCTACGAGCAGTACTTC. This sequence encodes CASSLFGEAGGFYEQYF. The gene calls are TRBV7-2 and TRBJ2-7; 9 bases match TRBD2. Germline V gene data show CDR1 as SGHTA and CDR2 as FQGNSA. This CDR3 spans 17 amino acids. After removal of 5 bases from V and 3 bases from J, the junction contained 14 bases not matched to a gene.

CDR3: CASSFGGQGSYSGANVLTF. The CDR3 bases are TGTGCCAGCAGCTTTGGGGGACAGGGATCCTACTCTGGGGCCAACGTCCTGACTTTC. The chain has TRBV7-2 and TRBJ2-6; 9 bases match TRBD1. Germline CDR1 and CDR2: SGHTA and FQGNSA. V was pared by 3 bases and J by 0 bases, with 9 bases of the junction left unmatched. CDR3 length: 19 amino acids.